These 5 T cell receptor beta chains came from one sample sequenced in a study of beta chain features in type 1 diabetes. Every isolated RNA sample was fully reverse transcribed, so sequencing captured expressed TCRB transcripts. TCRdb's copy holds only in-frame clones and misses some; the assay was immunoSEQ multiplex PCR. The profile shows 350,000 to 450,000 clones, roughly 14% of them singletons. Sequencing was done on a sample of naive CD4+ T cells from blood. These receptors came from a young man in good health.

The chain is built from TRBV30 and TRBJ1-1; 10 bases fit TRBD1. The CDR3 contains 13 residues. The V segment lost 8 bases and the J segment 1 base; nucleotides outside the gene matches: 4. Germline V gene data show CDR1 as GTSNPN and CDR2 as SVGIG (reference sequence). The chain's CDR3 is CARGQGTNTEAFF. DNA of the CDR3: TGTGCCAGGGGACAGGGGACGAACACTGAAGCTTTCTTT.

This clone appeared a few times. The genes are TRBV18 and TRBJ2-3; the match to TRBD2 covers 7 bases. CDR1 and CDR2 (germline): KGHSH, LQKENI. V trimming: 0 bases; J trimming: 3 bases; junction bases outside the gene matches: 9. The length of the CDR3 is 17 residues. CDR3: CASSPPRTPGGTDTQYF. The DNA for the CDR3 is TGTGCCAGCTCACCACCCCGGACGCCGGGGGGAACAGATACGCAGTATTTT. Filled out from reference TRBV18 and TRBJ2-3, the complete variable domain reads NAGVMQNPRHLVRRRGQEARLRCSPMKGHSHVYWYRQLPEEGLKFMVYLQKENIIDESGMPKERFSAEFPKEGPSILRIQQVVRGDSAAYFCASSPPRTPGGTDTQYFGPGTRLTVL.

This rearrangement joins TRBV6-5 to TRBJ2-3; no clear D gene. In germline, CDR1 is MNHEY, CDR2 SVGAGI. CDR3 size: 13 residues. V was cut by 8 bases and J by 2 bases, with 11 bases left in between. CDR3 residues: CASGRRSTDTQYF. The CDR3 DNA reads TGTGCCAGCGGTCGCAGGTCCACAGATACGCAGTATTTT.

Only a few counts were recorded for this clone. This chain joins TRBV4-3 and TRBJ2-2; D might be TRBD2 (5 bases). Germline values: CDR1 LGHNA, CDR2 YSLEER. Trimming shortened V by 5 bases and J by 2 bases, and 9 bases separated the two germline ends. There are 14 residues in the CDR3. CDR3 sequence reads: CASSGLRNTGELFF. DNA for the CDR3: TGCGCCAGCAGCGGACTCCGCAACACCGGGGAGCTGTTTTTT.

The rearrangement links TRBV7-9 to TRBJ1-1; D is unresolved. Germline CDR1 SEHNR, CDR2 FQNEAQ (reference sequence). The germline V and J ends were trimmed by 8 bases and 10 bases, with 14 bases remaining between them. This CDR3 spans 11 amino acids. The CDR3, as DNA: TGTGCCAGCCAGGATGGCAAGGCAGCTTTCTTT. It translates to CASQDGKAAFF.